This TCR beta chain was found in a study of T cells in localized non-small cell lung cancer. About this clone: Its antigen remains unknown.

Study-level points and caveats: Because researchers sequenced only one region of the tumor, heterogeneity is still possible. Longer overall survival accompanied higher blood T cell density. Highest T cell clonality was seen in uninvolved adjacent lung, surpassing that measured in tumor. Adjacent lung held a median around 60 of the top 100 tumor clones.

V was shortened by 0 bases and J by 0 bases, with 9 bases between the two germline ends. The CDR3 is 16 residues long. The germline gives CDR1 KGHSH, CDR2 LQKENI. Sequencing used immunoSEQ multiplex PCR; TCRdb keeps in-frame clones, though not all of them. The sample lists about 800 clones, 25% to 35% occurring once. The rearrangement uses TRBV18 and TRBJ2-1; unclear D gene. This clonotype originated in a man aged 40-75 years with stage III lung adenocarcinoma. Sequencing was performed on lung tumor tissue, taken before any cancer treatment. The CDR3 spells CASSPPSRSSYNEQFF. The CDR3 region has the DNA TGTGCCAGCTCACCACCGTCACGGAGCTCCTACAATGAGCAGTTCTTC.